This TCR beta chain was documented in a study of T cell responses to AZD1222 COVID-19 vaccine. Study-wide findings and caveats: In a largely white British group with more females than males, clonal diversity was possibly underestimated. Repertoires were collected only later (after the peak T cell response had occurred). CD4 TCRs associated with vaccination spanned spike, dominating at 160-218 and 743-854.

V was cut by 5 bases and J by 4 bases, with 17 bases left in between. In germline, CDR1 is LNHDA, CDR2 SQIVND (reference sequence). This CDR3 is 15 amino acids long. Notes on this clone: Its antigen is unknown.

Some clones are missing from TCRdb's copy, which holds only in-frame ones; the method was immunoSEQ multiplex PCR. There are 89,000 or so clones in the sample; 88% occur only once, and around 15% lies in the top ten. This specimen was peripheral blood, taken on day 0 of AZD1222 vaccination. The source is an adult in good health. The chain combines TRBV19 with TRBJ1-1, with a tentative D call TRBD1 (5 bases). CDR3 amino acids: CASSSTGTEATEAFF. The CDR3 DNA reads TGTGCCAGTAGTTCCACCGGGACCGAGGCCACTGAAGCTTTCTTT. Combining the CDR3 with reference TRBV19 and TRBJ1-1 gives the whole variable domain DGGITQSPKYLFRKEGQNVTLSCEQNLNHDAMYWYRQDPGQGLRLIYYSQIVNDFQKGDIAEGYSVSREKKESFPLTVTSAQKNPTAFYLCASSSTGTEATEAFFGQGTRLTVV.